This T cell receptor (beta chain) was found in a study of T cell responses to AZD1222 COVID-19 vaccine. Germline CDR1 and CDR2: SGHRS and YFSETQ. The CDR3 runs 14 residues. Trimming took 1 base from V and 2 from J, leaving 6 bases between them. The study, taken as a whole, reports: The donor group comprised mostly white British people and more females; the analysis possibly underestimated clonal diversity. The reported proportion of spike-specific TCRs targeting unmutated variant regions was nearly half.

This table comes from immunoSEQ multiplex PCR, and its TCRdb copy is limited to in-frame clones, with some not included. This table has some 150,000 clones, approximately 87% appearing once. Turning to this clone: The antigen is undetermined.

This clonotype originated in an adult who received the AZD1222 COVID-19 vaccine. This material consisted of peripheral blood, taken 28 days after the second AZD1222 dose. The rearrangement joins TRBV5-1 to TRBJ2-2; D is undetermined. Here the CDR3 reads CASSLPTNTGELFF. DNA of the CDR3: TGCGCCAGCAGCTTGCCGACAAACACCGGGGAGCTGTTTTTT.